The TCR beta chain described here comes from a study of human T cells and chemical hapten exposure. General study results and limits: Versus controls, expanded TCRs had significantly more large CDR3 similarity clusters.

As originally analysed: Per-sample TCR counts ranged from about 23,224 to 690,600, median around 88,000. TCRdb analysed the RACE reads with MiXCR anew, one entry per CDR3 protein. Clone size and V and J calls follow TCRdb, not the original study. The repertoire holds roughly 360,000 distinct CDR3 sequences, with roughly 5% as singletons. This clonotype came up many times. Its specificity is not known. There are 18 residues in the CDR3. As to time point: patch test 1, 2 weeks after DPC sensitization. Treatment noted: therapeutic diphenylcyclopropenone sensitization with weekly scalp DPC. The sequence was collected from a woman between 50 and 59 years old with alopecia areata. Some clones in this sample may be carry-over from other donors' samples. V usage is TRBV21-1 and J usage is TRBJ1-5; the D call TRBD1 from the table was never checked on the DNA. TRBV21-1 is a listed pseudogene. Source: whole blood, taken in connection with sensitization to the hapten diphenylcyclopropenone (DPC). The CDR3 sequence is CASSKPPRDRECNQPQHF. In DNA form, the CDR3 reads TGTGCCAGCAGCAAACCCCCCCGGGACAGGGAGTGCAATCAGCCCCAGCATTTT.